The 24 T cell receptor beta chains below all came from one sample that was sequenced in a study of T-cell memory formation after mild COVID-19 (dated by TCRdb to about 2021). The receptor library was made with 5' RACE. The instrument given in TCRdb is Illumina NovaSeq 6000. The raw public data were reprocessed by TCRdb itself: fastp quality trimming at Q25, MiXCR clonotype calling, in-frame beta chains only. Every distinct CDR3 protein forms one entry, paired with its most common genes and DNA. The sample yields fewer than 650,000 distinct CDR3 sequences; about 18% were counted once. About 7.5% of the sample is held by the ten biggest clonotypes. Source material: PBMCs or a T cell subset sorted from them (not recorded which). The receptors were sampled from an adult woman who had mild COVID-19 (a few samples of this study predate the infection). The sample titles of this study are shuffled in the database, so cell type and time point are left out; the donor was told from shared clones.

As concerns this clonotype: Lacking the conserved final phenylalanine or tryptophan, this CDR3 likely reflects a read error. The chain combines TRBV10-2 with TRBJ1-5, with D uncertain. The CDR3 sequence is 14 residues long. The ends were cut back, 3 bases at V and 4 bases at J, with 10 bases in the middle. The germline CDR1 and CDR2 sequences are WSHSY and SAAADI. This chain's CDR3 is CASSDRQPNQPQHL. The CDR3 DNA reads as TGCGCCAGCAGTGACAGGCAGCCTAATCAGCCCCAGCATCTT.

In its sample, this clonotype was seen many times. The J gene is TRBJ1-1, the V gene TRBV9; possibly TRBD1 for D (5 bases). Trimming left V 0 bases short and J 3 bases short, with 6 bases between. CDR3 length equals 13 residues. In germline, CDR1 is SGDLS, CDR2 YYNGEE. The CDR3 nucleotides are TGTGCCAGCAGCGTAGGAGGGGACACTGAAGCTTTCTTT. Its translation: CASSVGGDTEAFF.

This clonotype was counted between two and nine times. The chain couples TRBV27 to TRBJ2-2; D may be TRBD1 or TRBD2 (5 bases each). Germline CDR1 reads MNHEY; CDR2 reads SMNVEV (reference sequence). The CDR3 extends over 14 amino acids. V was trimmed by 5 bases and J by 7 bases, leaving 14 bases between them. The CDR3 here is CASSRDDWGGELFF. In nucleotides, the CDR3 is TGTGCCAGCAGTAGGGACGATTGGGGCGGGGAGCTGTTTTTT.

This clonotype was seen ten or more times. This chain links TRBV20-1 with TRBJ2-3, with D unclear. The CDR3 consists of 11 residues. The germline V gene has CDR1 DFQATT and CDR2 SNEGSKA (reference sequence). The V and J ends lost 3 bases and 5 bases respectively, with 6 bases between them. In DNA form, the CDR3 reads TGCAGTGCTAGCCTCGGAGATACGCAGTATTTT. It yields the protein CSASLGDTQYF.

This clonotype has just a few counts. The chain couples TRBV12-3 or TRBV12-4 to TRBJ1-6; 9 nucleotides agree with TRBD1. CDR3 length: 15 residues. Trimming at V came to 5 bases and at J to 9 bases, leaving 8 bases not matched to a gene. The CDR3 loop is CASSPPGQGGSPLHF. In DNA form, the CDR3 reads TGTGCCAGCAGTCCTCCGGGACAGGGTGGTTCACCCCTCCACTTT.

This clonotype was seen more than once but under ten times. CDR3 bases: TGCGCCAGCAGCCCCCTCACTAGCGACCAAGAGACCCAGTACTTC. Amino acid sequence: CASSPLTSDQETQYF. The chain links TRBV5-1 to TRBJ2-5; 7 nucleotides align to TRBD2. The germline V gene encodes CDR1 SGHRS and CDR2 YFSETQ. The V segment lost 4 bases and the J segment 0 bases; nucleotides outside the gene matches: 6. The CDR3 has 15 residues.

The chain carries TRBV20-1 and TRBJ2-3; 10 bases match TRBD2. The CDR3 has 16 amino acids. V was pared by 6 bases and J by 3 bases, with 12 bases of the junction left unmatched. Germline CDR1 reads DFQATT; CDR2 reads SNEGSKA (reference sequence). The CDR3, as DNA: TGCAGTGCATTGCCGCTAGCGGGGGCTAAGACAGATACGCAGTATTTT. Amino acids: CSALPLAGAKTDTQYF.

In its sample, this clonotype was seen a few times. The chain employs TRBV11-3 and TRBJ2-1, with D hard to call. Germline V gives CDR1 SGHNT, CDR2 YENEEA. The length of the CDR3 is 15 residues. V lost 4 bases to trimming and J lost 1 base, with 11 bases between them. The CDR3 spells CASSSILRSYNEQFF. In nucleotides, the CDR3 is TGTGCCAGCAGCTCTATTCTTCGGTCCTACAATGAGCAGTTCTTC.

This chain's CDR3 is CASKLGGAENTGELFF. For the CDR3, the DNA is TGTGCCAGCAAATTGGGGGGAGCGGAGAACACCGGGGAGCTGTTTTTT. This chain links TRBV4-2 with TRBJ2-2, with D perhaps TRBD2 (6 bases). Germline V gene lookup returns CDR1 LGHNA and CDR2 YNFKEQ. This CDR3 region has 16 residues. With 7 bases removed from V and 1 base from J, the gap between germline ends came to 16 bases.

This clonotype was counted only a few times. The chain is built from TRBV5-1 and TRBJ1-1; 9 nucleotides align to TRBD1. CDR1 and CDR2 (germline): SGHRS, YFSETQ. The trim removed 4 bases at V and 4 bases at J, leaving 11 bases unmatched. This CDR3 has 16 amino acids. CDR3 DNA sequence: TGCGCCAGCAGCACCCGGGACAGGGCCTTTGGCACTGAAGCTTTCTTT. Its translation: CASSTRDRAFGTEAFF.

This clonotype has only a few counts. The DNA of the CDR3 is TGCAGCGTTGAAGATTTGGTGGGTCATACCTACTTC. The encoded protein is CSVEDLVGHTYF. The rearrangement links TRBV29-1 to TRBJ2-7; unclear D gene. V was clipped by 0 bases and J by 13 bases, with 16 bases between them. The CDR3 sequence is 12 residues long. Germline CDR1 and CDR2: SQVTM and ANQGSEA.

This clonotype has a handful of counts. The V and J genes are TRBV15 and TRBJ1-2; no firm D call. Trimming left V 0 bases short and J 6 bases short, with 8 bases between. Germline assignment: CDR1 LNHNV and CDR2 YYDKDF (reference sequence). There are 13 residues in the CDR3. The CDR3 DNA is TGTGCCACCAGCAGAGATTTCAGTGATGGCTACACCTTC. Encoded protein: CATSRDFSDGYTF.

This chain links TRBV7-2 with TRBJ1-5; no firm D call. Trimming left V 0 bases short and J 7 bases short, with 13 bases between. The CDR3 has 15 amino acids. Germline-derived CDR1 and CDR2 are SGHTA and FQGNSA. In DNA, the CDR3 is TGTGCCAGCAGCTTAGCTCAGGCGGACGGACAGCCCCAGCATTTT. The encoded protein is CASSLAQADGQPQHF.

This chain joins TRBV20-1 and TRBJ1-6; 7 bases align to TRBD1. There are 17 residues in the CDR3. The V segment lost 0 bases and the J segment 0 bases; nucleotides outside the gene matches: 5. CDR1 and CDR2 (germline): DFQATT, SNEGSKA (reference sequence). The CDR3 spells CSARDDRESSYNSPLHF. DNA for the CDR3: TGCAGTGCTAGAGACGACAGGGAAAGCTCCTATAATTCACCCCTCCACTTT.

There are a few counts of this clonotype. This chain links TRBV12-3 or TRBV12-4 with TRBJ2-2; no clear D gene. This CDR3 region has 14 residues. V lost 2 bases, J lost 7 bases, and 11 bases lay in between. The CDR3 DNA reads TGTGCCAGCAGTTTATATGAAAACGGCGGGGAGCTGTTTTTT. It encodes CASSLYENGGELFF.

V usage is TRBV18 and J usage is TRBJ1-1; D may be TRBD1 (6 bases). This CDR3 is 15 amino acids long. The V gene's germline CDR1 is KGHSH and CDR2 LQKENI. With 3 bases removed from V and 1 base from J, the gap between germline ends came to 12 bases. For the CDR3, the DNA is TGTGCCAGCTCACCCTTACAGGGCGGGAACACTGAAGCTTTCTTT. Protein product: CASSPLQGGNTEAFF. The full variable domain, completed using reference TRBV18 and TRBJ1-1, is NAGVMQNPRHLVRRRGQEARLRCSPMKGHSHVYWYRQLPEEGLKFMVYLQKENIIDESGMPKERFSAEFPKEGPSILRIQQVVRGDSAAYFCASSPLQGGNTEAFFGQGTRLTVV.

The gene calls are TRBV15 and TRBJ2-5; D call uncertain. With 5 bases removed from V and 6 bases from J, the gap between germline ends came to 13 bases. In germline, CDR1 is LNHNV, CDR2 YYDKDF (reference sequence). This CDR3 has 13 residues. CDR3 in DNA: TGTGCCACCAGCCCACAGCTGGAGAAGACCCAGTACTTC. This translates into CATSPQLEKTQYF.

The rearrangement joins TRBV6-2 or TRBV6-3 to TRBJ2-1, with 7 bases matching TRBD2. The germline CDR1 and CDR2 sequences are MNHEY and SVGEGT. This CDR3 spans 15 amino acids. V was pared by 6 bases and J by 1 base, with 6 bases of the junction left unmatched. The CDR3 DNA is TGTGCCAGCAGGGGAGGGCAGACATCCTACAATGAGCAGTTCTTC. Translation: CASRGGQTSYNEQFF.

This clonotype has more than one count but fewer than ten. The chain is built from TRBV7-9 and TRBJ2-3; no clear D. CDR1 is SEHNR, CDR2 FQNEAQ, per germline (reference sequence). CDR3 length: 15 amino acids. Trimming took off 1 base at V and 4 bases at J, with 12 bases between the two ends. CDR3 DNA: TGTGCCAGCAGCTTAGAGCCCAGGACCCCAGATACGCAGTATTTT. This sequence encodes CASSLEPRTPDTQYF.

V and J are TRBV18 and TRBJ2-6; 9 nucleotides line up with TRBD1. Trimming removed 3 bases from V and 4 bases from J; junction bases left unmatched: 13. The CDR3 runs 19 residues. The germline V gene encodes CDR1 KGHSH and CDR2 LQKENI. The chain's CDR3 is CASSPSTGGAGSGANVLTF. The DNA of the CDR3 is TGTGCCAGCTCACCTTCTACAGGGGGCGCTGGGTCCGGGGCCAACGTCCTGACTTTC.

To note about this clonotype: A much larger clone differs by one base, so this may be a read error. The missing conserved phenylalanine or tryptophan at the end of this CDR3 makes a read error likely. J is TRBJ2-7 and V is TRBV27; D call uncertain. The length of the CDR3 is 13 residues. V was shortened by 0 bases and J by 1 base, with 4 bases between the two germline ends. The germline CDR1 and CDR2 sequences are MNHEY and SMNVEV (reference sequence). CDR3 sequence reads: CASSLSESYEQYL. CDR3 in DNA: TGTGCCAGCAGTTTATCGGAATCCTACGAGCAGTACTTA.

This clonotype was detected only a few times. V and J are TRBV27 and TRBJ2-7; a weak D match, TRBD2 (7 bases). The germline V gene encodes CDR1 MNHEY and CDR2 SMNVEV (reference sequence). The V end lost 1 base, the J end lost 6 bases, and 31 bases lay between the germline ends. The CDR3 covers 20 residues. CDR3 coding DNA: TGTGCCAGCAGTTTATTAGGATTGGGCGTGGAGGGGGGGCTTCGACTCGAGCAGTACTTC. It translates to CASSLLGLGVEGGLRLEQYF.

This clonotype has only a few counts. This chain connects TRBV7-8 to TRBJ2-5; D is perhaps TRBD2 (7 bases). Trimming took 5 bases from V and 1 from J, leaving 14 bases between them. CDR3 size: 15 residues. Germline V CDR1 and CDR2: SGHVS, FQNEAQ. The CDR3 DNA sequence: TGTGCCAGCAGCACAGGGAGGGTGAGCCAAGAGACCCAGTACTTC. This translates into CASSTGRVSQETQYF.

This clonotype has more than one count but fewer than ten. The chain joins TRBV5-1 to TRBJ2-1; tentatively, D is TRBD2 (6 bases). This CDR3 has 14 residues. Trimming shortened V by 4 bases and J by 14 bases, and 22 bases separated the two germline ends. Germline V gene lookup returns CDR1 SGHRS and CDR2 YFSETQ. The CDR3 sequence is CASSQYSGLPPEFF. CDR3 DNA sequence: TGCGCCAGCAGCCAATACTCGGGACTCCCCCCGGAGTTCTTC. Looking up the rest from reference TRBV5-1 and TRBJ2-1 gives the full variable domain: KAGVTQTPRYLIKTRGQQVTLSCSPISGHRSVSWYQQTPGQGLQFLFEYFSETQRNKGNFPGRFSGRQFSNSRSEMNVSTLELGDSALYLCASSQYSGLPPEFFGPGTRLTVL.